This T cell receptor (beta chain) was recorded in a study of T-cell memory formation after mild COVID-19. Study results and limitations: Clones shrinking from day 15 to 85 showed even CD4/CD8 mixes; later expanders tilted CD4+.

CDR1 KGHSH and CDR2 LQKENI come from the germline V gene. This CDR3 has 15 residues. Concerning this clonotype: Antigen: not known. The junction shows a germline mismatch at one end, possibly a read error.

TCRdb ran MiXCR on the 5' RACE reads and lists one entry per CDR3 protein. This table holds 340,000 or so distinct CDR3 sequences, approximately 12% found once. The rearrangement links TRBV18 to TRBJ2-2; 7 bases align to TRBD1. The sample consisted of PBMCs or a T cell subset sorted from them (not recorded which). The receptor was isolated from a man aged 18 to 30 who had mild COVID-19 (a few samples of this study predate the infection). Cell type and time point are not known. The CDR3, as DNA: TGTGCAAGCTCACCAGGGGGACAGAACACCGGGGAGCTGTTTTTT. The encoded protein is CASSPGGQNTGELFF.